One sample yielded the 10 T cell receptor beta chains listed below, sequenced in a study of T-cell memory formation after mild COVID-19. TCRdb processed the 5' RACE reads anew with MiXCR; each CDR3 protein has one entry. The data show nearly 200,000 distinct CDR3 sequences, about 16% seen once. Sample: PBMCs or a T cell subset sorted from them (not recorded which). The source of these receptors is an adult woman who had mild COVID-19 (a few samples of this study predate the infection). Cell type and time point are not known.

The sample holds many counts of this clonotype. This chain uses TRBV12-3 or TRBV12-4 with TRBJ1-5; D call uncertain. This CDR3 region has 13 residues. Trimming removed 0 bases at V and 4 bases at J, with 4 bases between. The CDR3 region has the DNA TGTGCCAGCAGTTTAGCTGGGAATCAGCCCCAGCATTTT. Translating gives CASSLAGNQPQHF.

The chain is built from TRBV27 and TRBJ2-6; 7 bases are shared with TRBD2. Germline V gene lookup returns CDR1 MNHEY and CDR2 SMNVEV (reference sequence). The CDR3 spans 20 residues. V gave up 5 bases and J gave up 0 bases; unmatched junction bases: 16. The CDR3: CASSRRVGGGVGSGANVLTF. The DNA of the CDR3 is TGTGCCAGCAGTCGACGCGTGGGCGGGGGAGTCGGCTCTGGGGCCAACGTCCTGACTTTC.

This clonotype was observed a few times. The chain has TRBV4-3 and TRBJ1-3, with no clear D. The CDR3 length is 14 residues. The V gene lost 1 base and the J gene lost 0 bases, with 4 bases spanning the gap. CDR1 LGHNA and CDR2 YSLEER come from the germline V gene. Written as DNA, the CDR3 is TGCGCCAGCAGCCAAGCTATCTCTGGAAACACCATATATTTT. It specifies CASSQAISGNTIYF.

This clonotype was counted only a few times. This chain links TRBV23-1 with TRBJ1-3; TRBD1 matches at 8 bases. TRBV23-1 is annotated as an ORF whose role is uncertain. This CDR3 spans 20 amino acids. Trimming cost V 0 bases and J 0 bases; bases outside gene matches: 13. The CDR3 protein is CASSQSDPTGALTSGNTIYF. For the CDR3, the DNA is TGCGCCAGCAGTCAATCGGACCCGACAGGGGCGCTGACCTCTGGAAACACCATATATTTT.

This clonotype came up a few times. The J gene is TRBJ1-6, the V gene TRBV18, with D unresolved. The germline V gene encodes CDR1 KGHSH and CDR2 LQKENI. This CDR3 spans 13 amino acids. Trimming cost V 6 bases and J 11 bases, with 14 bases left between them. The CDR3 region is CASSPNKETPLHF. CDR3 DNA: TGTGCCAGCTCGCCCAACAAGGAAACACCCCTCCACTTT. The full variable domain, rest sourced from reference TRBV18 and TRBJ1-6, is NAGVMQNPRHLVRRRGQEARLRCSPMKGHSHVYWYRQLPEEGLKFMVYLQKENIIDESGMPKERFSAEFPKEGPSILRIQQVVRGDSAAYFCASSPNKETPLHFGNGTRLTVT.

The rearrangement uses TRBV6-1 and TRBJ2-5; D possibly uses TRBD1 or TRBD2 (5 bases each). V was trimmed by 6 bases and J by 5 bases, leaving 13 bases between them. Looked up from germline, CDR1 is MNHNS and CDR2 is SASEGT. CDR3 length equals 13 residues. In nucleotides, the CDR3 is TGTGCCAGCAGACGGGACGCGGGCGAGACCCAGTACTTC. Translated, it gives CASRRDAGETQYF.

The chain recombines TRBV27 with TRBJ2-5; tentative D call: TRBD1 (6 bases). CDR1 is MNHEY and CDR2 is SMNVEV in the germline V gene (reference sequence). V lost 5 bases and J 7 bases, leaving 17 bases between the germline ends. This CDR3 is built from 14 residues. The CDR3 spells CASSPRDIRGTQYF. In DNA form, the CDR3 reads TGTGCCAGCAGTCCCCGGGACATCCGGGGGACCCAGTACTTC.

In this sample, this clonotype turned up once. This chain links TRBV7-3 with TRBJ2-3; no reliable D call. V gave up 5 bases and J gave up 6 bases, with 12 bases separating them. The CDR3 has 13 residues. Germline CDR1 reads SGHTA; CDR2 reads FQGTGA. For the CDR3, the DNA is TGTGCCAGCAGCCCTAGAATGTCTGATACGCAGTATTTT. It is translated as CASSPRMSDTQYF.

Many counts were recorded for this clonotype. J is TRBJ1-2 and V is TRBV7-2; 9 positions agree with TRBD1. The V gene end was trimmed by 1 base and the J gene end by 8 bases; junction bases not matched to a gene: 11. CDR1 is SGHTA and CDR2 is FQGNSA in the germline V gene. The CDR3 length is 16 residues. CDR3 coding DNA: TGTGCCAGCAGCTTAGGGACCGGGACAGGGAACTCCGGCTACACCTTC. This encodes CASSLGTGTGNSGYTF.

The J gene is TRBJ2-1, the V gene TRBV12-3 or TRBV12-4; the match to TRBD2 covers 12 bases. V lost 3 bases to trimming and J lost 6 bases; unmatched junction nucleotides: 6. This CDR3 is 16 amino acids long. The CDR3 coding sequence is TGTGCCAGCAGTTTTGGACTAGCGGGGACCCTCAATGAGCAGTTCTTC. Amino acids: CASSFGLAGTLNEQFF.